This TCR beta chain was captured by sequencing in a study of cytomegalovirus exposure and HLA in healthy donors. Points from the study as a whole: Three chains linked to CMV were shown in vitro to be specific for CMV antigens. Some public TCRs appeared in many individuals, while most sequences were rare.

Some clones are missing from TCRdb's copy, which holds only in-frame ones; the method was immunoSEQ multiplex PCR. The sample lists 150,000 or so clones, roughly 90% occurring once. CDR1 is SGHVS and CDR2 is FQNEAQ in the germline V gene. This CDR3 spans 15 amino acids. The V and J ends lost 3 bases and 4 bases, in that order; junction bases with no gene match: 6. As concerns this clone: Its cognate antigen is unknown.

The chain is built from TRBV7-8 and TRBJ2-1; 7 bases map to TRBD1. This receptor was identified in a man aged 18 to 30 in good health and CMV-seropositive. Sequencing was carried out using PBMCs. CDR3 residues: CASSLQTGPYNEQFF. CDR3 in DNA: TGTGCCAGCAGCTTGCAGACAGGGCCGTACAATGAGCAGTTCTTC.